The entry below gives a single T cell receptor (beta chain) sequence along with its context. As yet, its antigen is unknown. Clones were read by immunoSEQ multiplex PCR, and TCRdb kept only the in-frame ones, dropping some. Here the sample spans tens of thousands of clones, roughly 80% being singletons. The data originate from a study of radiotherapy plus CTLA-4 blockade in lung cancer. Study-level results: There was expansion of tumor-derived TCR clones in blood after radiotherapy plus ipilimumab.

Focal radiation and CTLA-4 blockade (ipilimumab) were tested in chemo-refractory metastatic non-small-cell lung cancer patients. Germline lookup yields CDR1 SGHRS and CDR2 YFSETQ. The CDR3 extends over 13 amino acids. The V end was cut by 1 base, the J end by 5 bases, with 9 bases between. V gene TRBV5-1 combines with J gene TRBJ2-5; no definite D call. The specimen comprised peripheral blood, sampled from a patient treated with radiotherapy plus ipilimumab. The clonotype was recovered from a human donor with non-small cell lung cancer who had a partial response to radiotherapy plus ipilimumab. This chain's CDR3 is CASSLSWRETQYF. As DNA, the CDR3 is TGCGCCAGCAGCTTGTCTTGGCGGGAGACCCAGTACTTC.